This T cell receptor beta chain was documented in a study of control samples from healthy donors and cancer patients. TCRdb's copy holds only in-frame clones and misses some; the assay was immunoSEQ multiplex PCR. The sample yields some 130,000 clones, 85% to 95% seen once. CDR3 size: 15 residues. V dropped 4 bases and J dropped 0 bases, with 10 bases sitting between them. The germline gives CDR1 MNHEY, CDR2 SVGEGT. Sequencing used PBMCs. This chain uses TRBV6-2 or TRBV6-3 with TRBJ2-1; D possibly corresponds to TRBD2 (5 bases). This clonotype originated in a man in his fifties with head and neck cancer. The CDR3 DNA is TGTGCCAGCAGTTTGGAGGTTAGCTCCTACAATGAGCAGTTCTTC. Translation gives CASSLEVSSYNEQFF.